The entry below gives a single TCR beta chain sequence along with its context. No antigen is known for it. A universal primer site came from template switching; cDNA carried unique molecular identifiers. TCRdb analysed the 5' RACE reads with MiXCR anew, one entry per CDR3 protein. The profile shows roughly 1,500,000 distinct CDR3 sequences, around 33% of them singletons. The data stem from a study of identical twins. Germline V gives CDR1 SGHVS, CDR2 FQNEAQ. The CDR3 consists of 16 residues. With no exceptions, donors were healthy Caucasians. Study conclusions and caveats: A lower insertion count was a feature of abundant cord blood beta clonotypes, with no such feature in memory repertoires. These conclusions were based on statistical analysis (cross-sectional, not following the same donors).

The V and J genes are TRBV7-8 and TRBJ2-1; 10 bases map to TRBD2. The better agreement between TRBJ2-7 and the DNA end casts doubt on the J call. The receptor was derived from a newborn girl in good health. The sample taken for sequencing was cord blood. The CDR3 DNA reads TGTGCCAGCAGCTTGTTAGCGGGGGGCCCCTACAATGAGCAGTACTTC. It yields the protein CASSLLAGGPYNEQYF.